Below, 14 T cell receptor beta chains from the same sample are listed, as sequenced in a study of blood T cell repertoires in COVID-19. Generated by immunoSEQ multiplex PCR, the TCRdb table keeps only in-frame clones and is missing some. This table has some 50,000 clones, around 87% appearing once. Sequences were obtained from peripheral blood. The receptors come from an elderly woman with COVID-19, enrolled during active disease.

CDR3 nucleotides: TGTGCCAGCAGCTGGGGGCGGTTAGAGACCCAGTACTTC. Translating it yields CASSWGRLETQYF. The chain joins TRBV14 to TRBJ2-5, with D possibly being TRBD1 (6 bases). Germline V gives CDR1 SGHDN, CDR2 FVKESK. CDR3 length equals 13 residues. V was trimmed by 5 bases and J by 4 bases, leaving 11 bases between them.

This clone was seen a handful of times. The gene calls are TRBV2 and TRBJ1-1; D is possibly TRBD1 (5 bases). The CDR3 covers 13 residues. V was clipped by 7 bases and J by 1 base, with 10 bases between them. Germline V gene lookup returns CDR1 SNHLY and CDR2 FYNNEI. CDR3: CASKRGWNTEAFF. The CDR3 coding sequence is TGTGCCAGCAAAAGGGGTTGGAACACTGAAGCTTTCTTT.

The chain joins TRBV7-2 to TRBJ2-1, with D unresolved. The CDR3 spans 14 residues. Trimming took 5 bases from V and 4 from J, leaving 12 bases between them. Germline-derived CDR1 and CDR2 are SGHTA and FQGNSA. CDR3 coding DNA: TGTGCCAGCAGCCTAAGAGGCACGTACAATGAGCAGTTCTTC. Its protein product is CASSLRGTYNEQFF.

This chain links TRBV6-6 with TRBJ1-5; D gene uncertain. Germline V gene sequence: CDR1 MNHNY, CDR2 SVGAGI (reference sequence). The germline V and J ends were trimmed by 2 bases and 0 bases, with 5 bases remaining between them. The CDR3 loop spans 14 amino acids. The CDR3: CASSYENSNQPQHF. DNA of the CDR3: TGTGCCAGCAGTTACGAGAATAGCAATCAGCCCCAGCATTTT.

The chain links TRBV19 to TRBJ2-2; 12 bases fit TRBD2. Germline V gene data show CDR1 as LNHDA and CDR2 as SQIVND (reference sequence). The ends lost 4 bases at V and 7 bases at J; junction bases unmatched: 10. The CDR3 is 17 amino acids. CDR3: CASSSPTSGRSNGELFF. Written as DNA, the CDR3 is TGTGCCAGTAGTAGTCCGACTAGCGGGAGATCTAACGGGGAGCTGTTTTTT.

The gene calls are TRBV28 and TRBJ2-7, with D possibly being TRBD2 (5 bases). This CDR3 contains 12 residues. Germline assignment: CDR1 MDHEN and CDR2 SYDVKM. Trimming stripped 7 bases from V and 7 bases from J, with 14 bases between. CDR3 residues: CASNRGAEEQYF. The CDR3 bases are TGTGCCAGCAATCGGGGAGCGGAAGAGCAGTACTTC.

V gene TRBV15 combines with J gene TRBJ2-7; 8 bases are shared with TRBD1. The CDR3 loop spans 15 amino acids. CDR1 and CDR2 (germline): LNHNV, YYDKDF (reference sequence). V gave up 3 bases and J gave up 0 bases; unmatched junction bases: 4. CDR3 sequence (DNA): TGTGCCACCAGCAGGGAACAGGGGGGCTCCTACGAGCAGTACTTC. Its translation: CATSREQGGSYEQYF.

The genes are TRBV19 and TRBJ1-6; D might be TRBD1 (6 bases). Trimming removed 5 bases from V and 7 bases from J, with 15 bases in between. This CDR3 is built from 15 residues. Germline V gene lookup returns CDR1 LNHDA and CDR2 SQIVND (reference sequence). The CDR3 DNA reads TGTGCCAGTAGTCAGCGAGTAGGGGGAAATTCACCCCTCCACTTT. Translated: CASSQRVGGNSPLHF. The full variable domain, rest sourced from reference TRBV19 and TRBJ1-6, is DGGITQSPKYLFRKEGQNVTLSCEQNLNHDAMYWYRQDPGQGLRLIYYSQIVNDFQKGDIAEGYSVSREKKESFPLTVTSAQKNPTAFYLCASSQRVGGNSPLHFGNGTRLTVT.

V usage is TRBV5-5 and J usage is TRBJ1-2; D unclear. Germline V gene data show CDR1 as SGHKS and CDR2 as YYEKEE (reference sequence). With 4 bases removed from V and 5 bases from J, the gap between germline ends came to 12 bases. The CDR3 covers 13 residues. This chain's CDR3 is CASSGDGWYGYTF. The CDR3 coding sequence is TGTGCCAGCAGCGGTGACGGGTGGTATGGCTACACCTTC.

The genes are TRBV24-1 and TRBJ2-3; D not certain. The CDR3 extends over 12 amino acids. V lost 7 bases and J lost 6, with 10 bases in between. Germline CDR1 is KGHDR and CDR2 is SFDVKD. CDR3 bases: TGTGCCACCAGAGCCGGAGCGGATACGCAGTATTTT. It is translated as CATRAGADTQYF.

This chain links TRBV10-3 with TRBJ1-1; unclear D gene. Germline V lookup: CDR1 ENHRY, CDR2 SYGVKD. The CDR3 has 15 amino acids. V lost 3 bases and J lost 1, with 12 bases in between. The CDR3: CAISDTGLTNTEAFF. For the CDR3, the DNA is TGTGCCATCAGTGACACGGGATTAACGAACACTGAAGCTTTCTTT.

This clone came up a few times. The chain recombines TRBV12-3 or TRBV12-4 with TRBJ1-5; weak D call: TRBD1 (6 bases). The CDR3 spans 13 residues. With 7 bases removed from V and 5 bases from J, the gap between germline ends came to 12 bases. The CDR3 reads CASTPDSYQPQHF. The DNA of the CDR3 is TGTGCCAGCACCCCGGACAGCTATCAGCCCCAGCATTTT.

The chain has TRBV9 and TRBJ2-3; 15 bases are shared with TRBD2. The germline CDR1 and CDR2 sequences are SGDLS and YYNGEE. With 4 bases clipped from V and 4 bases from J, the junction kept 7 bases outside the gene matches. The length of the CDR3 is 17 residues. The CDR3 loop is CASSSKGLAGGADTQYF. For the CDR3, the DNA is TGTGCCAGCAGCTCGAAGGGACTAGCGGGGGGCGCAGATACGCAGTATTTT.

The table lists this clone with a count of one. The chain recombines TRBV7-6 with TRBJ2-2; 11 bases are shared with TRBD1. This CDR3 contains 19 residues. V shed 5 bases and J 6 bases; nucleotides not matched to a gene: 17. Germline assignment: CDR1 SGHVS and CDR2 FNYEAQ. The CDR3 nucleotides are TGTGCCAGCAGCGTAAACCGGGACAGGGGGAATAGAAGCCCCGGGGAGCTGTTTTTT. Amino acid sequence: CASSVNRDRGNRSPGELFF.